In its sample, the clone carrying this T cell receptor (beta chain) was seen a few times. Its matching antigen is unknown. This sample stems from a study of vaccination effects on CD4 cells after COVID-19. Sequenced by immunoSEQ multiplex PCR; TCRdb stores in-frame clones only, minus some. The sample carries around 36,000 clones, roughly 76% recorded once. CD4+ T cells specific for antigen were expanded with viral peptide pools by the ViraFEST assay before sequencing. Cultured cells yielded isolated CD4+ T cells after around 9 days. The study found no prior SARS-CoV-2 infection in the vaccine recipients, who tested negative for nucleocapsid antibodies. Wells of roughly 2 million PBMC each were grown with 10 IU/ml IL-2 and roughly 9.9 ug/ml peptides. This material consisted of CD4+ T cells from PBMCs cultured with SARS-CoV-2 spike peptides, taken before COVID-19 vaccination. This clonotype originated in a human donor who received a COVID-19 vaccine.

The CDR3: CASSWSQETQYF. CDR3 nucleotides: TGTGCCAGCAGTTGGAGCCAAGAGACCCAGTACTTC. The chain carries TRBV6-6 and TRBJ2-5; D is unclear. Germline values: CDR1 MNHNY, CDR2 SVGAGI (reference sequence). V was pared by 4 bases and J by 1 base, with 4 bases between. The CDR3 totals 12 residues.